The source of this T cell receptor beta chain is a study of blood T cell repertoires in COVID-19. Study as a whole: Both acute and convalescent COVID-19 samples were obtained from the United States, Italy and Spain. Nucleic acid was either cDNA or gDNA, and it came from T cells, B-cell-depleted T cells, or PBMCs.

The CDR3 runs 14 residues. The trim removed 6 bases at V and 10 bases at J, leaving 5 bases unmatched. Germline V gene sequence: CDR1 MNHEY, CDR2 SMNVEV (reference sequence). This clone was seen only a few times. Per the study methods: Nucleated cell number was recorded as an estimate derived from reference gene primer amplification. Sequencing was performed with immunoSEQ multiplex PCR; in TCRdb, only in-frame clones are kept and a portion is missing. V, J and clone size are those of that table, while D and trimming were read from the DNA. The sample lists more than 95,000 clones, more than 70% occurring once.

The specimen was peripheral blood. V usage is TRBV27 and J usage is TRBJ2-1, with 14 bases that match TRBD2. The sequence was collected from a woman aged 55-69 years with acute or convalescent COVID-19. The CDR3 region is CASRGLAGVQEQFF. The CDR3 nucleotides read TGTGCCAGCAGGGGACTAGCGGGAGTTCAGGAGCAGTTCTTC.